The 8 T cell receptor beta chains below come from one sample, sequenced in a study of cytomegalovirus exposure and HLA in healthy donors. The PCR contained 60 Vbeta and 13 Jbeta primers. Some clones are missing from TCRdb's copy, which holds only in-frame ones; the method was immunoSEQ multiplex PCR. Here the sample spans approximately 130,000 clones, around four fifths being singletons. Sequencing was done on a sample of PBMCs. These receptors were obtained from a man aged 35 to 55 in good health and CMV-seronegative.

This clone has only a few counts. The germline gene is not matched at one end of the junction; a read error may be the cause. This chain uses TRBV6-5 with TRBJ2-3; the match to TRBD2 covers 12 bases. Germline CDR1 is MNHEY and CDR2 is SVGAGI. This CDR3 is built from 15 residues. This chain's CDR3 is CASSDSSGGADTQYF. CDR3 in DNA: TGTGCCAGCAGTGACTCTAGCGGGGGGGCAGATACGCAGTATTTT.

A few counts support this clone. CDR3 sequence: CSARESNTGELFF. DNA for the CDR3: TGCAGCGCCCGGGAATCGAACACCGGGGAGCTGTTTTTT. The chain joins TRBV29-1 to TRBJ2-2; D is possibly TRBD2 (5 bases). V lost 7 bases and J lost 0, with 9 bases in between. The CDR3 loop spans 13 amino acids. Germline CDR1 SQVTM, CDR2 ANQGSEA.

The rearrangement joins TRBV7-9 to TRBJ1-1; the match to TRBD1 covers 9 bases. The CDR3 extends over 17 amino acids. Trimming removed 1 base from V and 7 bases from J; junction bases left unmatched: 13. CDR1 and CDR2 from the germline V gene are SEHNR and FQNEAQ (reference sequence). CDR3 residues: CASSLEIVLGQGYEAFF. The DNA for the CDR3 is TGTGCCAGCAGCTTAGAAATTGTATTGGGACAGGGATATGAAGCTTTCTTT.

This sequence joins TRBV29-1 and TRBJ2-5, with 12 bases aligning to TRBD2. The germline V gene encodes CDR1 SQVTM and CDR2 ANQGSEA. The CDR3 contains 14 residues. The J segment lost 3 bases and the V segment lost 5 bases, leaving 4 bases of the junction unmatched. The DNA of the CDR3 is TGCAGCGTTTGGACTAGCGGGGAAAAAGAGACCCAGTACTTC. Translation: CSVWTSGEKETQYF.

The genes are TRBV4-3 and TRBJ2-5; 14 nucleotides align to TRBD2. The V and J ends lost 1 base and 0 bases, in that order; junction bases with no gene match: 4. This CDR3 comprises 18 residues. The germline V gene encodes CDR1 LGHNA and CDR2 YSLEER. CDR3: CASSQGLAGGPYQETQYF. DNA for the CDR3: TGCGCCAGCAGCCAAGGACTAGCGGGGGGGCCGTACCAAGAGACCCAGTACTTC.

J is TRBJ2-7 and V is TRBV9, with D perhaps matching TRBD2 (5 bases). The germline gives CDR1 SGDLS, CDR2 YYNGEE. The CDR3 runs to 13 residues. Between the trimmed V and J ends, which lost 3 bases and 5 bases, there was a span of 12 bases. CDR3 DNA sequence: TGTGCCAGCAGCGATCGGCCTAGCAACGAGCAGTACTTC. This encodes CASSDRPSNEQYF. Full variable domain (outside the CDR3, taken from reference TRBV9 and TRBJ2-7): DSGVTQTPKHLITATGQRVTLRCSPRSGDLSVYWYQQSLDQGLQFLIQYYNGEERAKGNILERFSAQQFPDLHSELNLSSLELGDSALYFCASSDRPSNEQYFGPGTRLTVT.

V usage is TRBV4-1 and J usage is TRBJ1-1; 7 bases agree with TRBD1. CDR1 is MGHRA and CDR2 is YSYEKL in the germline V gene. Trimming at V came to 6 bases and at J to 2 bases, leaving 12 bases not matched to a gene. The CDR3 is made up of 16 amino acids. For the CDR3, the DNA is TGCGCCAGCAGGCCGGAACTACAGGGGCTAAACACTGAAGCTTTCTTT. This gives the protein CASRPELQGLNTEAFF.

The CDR3 loop reads CASTSLMGFNTEAFF. CDR3 bases: TGTGCCAGCACCTCCCTAATGGGCTTCAACACTGAAGCTTTCTTT. V is TRBV28 and J is TRBJ1-1; D is uncertain. V was clipped by 7 bases and J by 2 bases, with 17 bases between them. From germline, CDR1 is MDHEN and CDR2 SYDVKM. CDR3 length: 15 residues.